This paragraph covers one T cell receptor beta chain sequence. Its antigen is unknown. The V gene end was trimmed by 6 bases and the J gene end by 2 bases; junction bases not matched to a gene: 6. This CDR3 has 14 residues. Germline V gene sequence: CDR1 DFQATT, CDR2 SNEGSKA (reference sequence). These data belong to a study of vaccination and CD4 T cells after COVID-19. Study details: In the convalescent cohort, there were six males and four females, two of them Hispanic. As their vaccination, participants received two doses of either BNT162b2 or mRNA-1273 vaccine. The cells were exposed to overlapping spike peptides originating from SARS-CoV-2, HCoV-NL63, HCoV-OC43 and HCoV-229E for stimulation.

Treatment meaning: roughly 10-day PBMC culture with coronavirus spike peptide pools or control peptides (ViraFEST assay). ViraFEST sequenced TCRs after peptide-pool expansion of antigen-specific T cells. Sequencing of DNA taken from cultured CD4+ T cells relied on the Oncomine TCR Beta short-read assay. TCRdb called the PCR reads again in MiXCR, with one record for every CDR3 protein. The sample comprises 10,000 to 15,000 distinct CDR3 sequences, about 76% of which are singletons, and around 32% rests with the top ten. This TCR derives from a human donor who had recovered from COVID-19. V and J are TRBV20-1 and TRBJ1-5, with 8 bases aligning to TRBD1. The specimen was CD4+ T cells from blood, cultured in vitro. The DNA for the CDR3 is TGCAGTGCCCAGGACAGGGTGCGCAATCAGCCCCAGCATTTT. The encoded protein is CSAQDRVRNQPQHF.